These T cell receptor beta chains were read from a single sample in a study of shared clonotypes between healthy human individuals. Method: immunoSEQ multiplex PCR; TCRdb's copy keeps in-frame clones and lacks some. The sample shows roughly 300,000 clones, more than 60% of them seen only once. Sequences were obtained from memory CD4+ T cells sorted from blood. Receptors originate from a man aged 25 to 40 in good health. Each CDR3 is given with its conserved first and last residue. D genes are given only for firm matches. The size entry is marked missing in some rows and otherwise reads once, few, many or a size class.

TRBJ2-1,-,-,12,TRBV6-1,TGTGCCAGCAATCCCGGGAGCGGTGAGCAGTTCTTC,CASNPGSGEQFF
TRBJ1-1,-,-,13,TRBV6-6,TGTGCCAGCAGCCTGACCGAGAACACTGAAGCTTTCTTT,CASSLTENTEAFF
TRBJ2-5,TRBD2,-,14,TRBV9,TGTGCCAGCAGCTCCCGGGGGGTAGACGAGACCCAGTACTTC,CASSSRGVDETQYF
TRBJ1-5,TRBD1,-,17,TRBV19,TGTGCCAGTAGTCAAAAGACCGGGACAGGGTGGAATCAGCCCCAGCATTTT,CASSQKTGTGWNQPQHF
TRBJ2-5,TRBD1,-,13,TRBV6-5,TGTGCCAGCAGTGGGAGACAGGGACGGACCCAGTACTTC,CASSGRQGRTQYF
TRBJ2-7,TRBD2,-,16,TRBV28,TGTGCCAGCAGTCACTTTAGCGGGAGGGATGCCTACGAGCAGTACTTC,CASSHFSGRDAYEQYF
TRBJ1-4,-,-,14,TRBV30,TGTGCCTGGAGAGAGGGGGGCGGAAATGAAAAACTGTTTTTT,CAWREGGGNEKLFF
TRBJ2-3,-,-,15,TRBV5-1,TGCGCCAGCAGCCCCCGGGACTCGAGCACAGATACGCAGTATTTT,CASSPRDSSTDTQYF
TRBJ2-1,TRBD2,many,21,TRBV27,TGTGCCAGCAGTTACTCCTCGGGAAACCTAGCGGGAGCGACCTTCTACAATGAGCAGTTCTTC,CASSYSSGNLAGATFYNEQFF
TRBJ1-6,TRBD1,few,16,TRBV5-4,TGTGCCAGCAGCTTGGATCGGACAGGGGGCCAGGCACCCCTCCACTTT,CASSLDRTGGQAPLHF
TRBJ2-5,-,-,13,TRBV9,TGTGCCAGCAGCGGACGTTCCATAGAGACCCAGTACTTC,CASSGRSIETQYF
TRBJ2-7,TRBD1,-,16,TRBV15,TGTGCCACCAGCAGATCCCTGGACAGGGGCTCCTACGAGCAGTACTTC,CATSRSLDRGSYEQYF
TRBJ2-1,-,-,15,TRBV5-6,TGTGCCAGCAGCTTGGGGAGGGCGCTTTACAATGAGCAGTTCTTC,CASSLGRALYNEQFF
TRBJ1-1,-,-,15,TRBV6-1,TGTGCCAGCAGTGAAGGGGGGGGATGGGGCACTGAAGCTTTCTTT,CASSEGGGWGTEAFF
TRBJ1-3,-,-,12,TRBV30,TGTGCCTGCGGGGTTTCTGGAAACACCATATATTTT,CACGVSGNTIYF
TRBJ2-1,-,-,12,TRBV11-2,TGTGCCAGCAGCCCCCGATACAATGAGCAGTTCTTC,CASSPRYNEQFF
TRBJ2-2,-,-,16,TRBV7-2,TGTGCCAGCAGCCCCCGGCCCCATCTAGTCTCCGGGGAGCTGTTTTTT,CASSPRPHLVSGELFF
TRBJ2-7,-,-,16,TRBV28,TGTGCCAGCAGTTTACCAAAACCAGGGTCCTCCTACGAGCAGTACTTC,CASSLPKPGSSYEQYF
TRBJ2-7,TRBD2,-,14,TRBV18,TGTGCCAGCTCACCAGTGGGACTAGCTTACGAGCAGTACTTC,CASSPVGLAYEQYF
TRBJ2-5,-,-,15,TRBV27,TGTGCCAGCAGTTTATCAGGGATCGGAGCGGAGACCCAGTACTTC,CASSLSGIGAETQYF
TRBJ1-1,-,-,14,TRBV28,TGTGCCAGCAGTTTGGGTCGCGGGACAACTGAAGCTTTCTTT,CASSLGRGTTEAFF
TRBJ2-3,-,-,14,TRBV15,TGTGCCACCAGCAGGGACACCTTCGCAGATACGCAGTATTTT,CATSRDTFADTQYF
TRBJ2-5,TRBD1,-,17,TRBV4-2,TGTGCCAGCAGCCAAGATCCCGGGACAGACCCCAAAGAGACCCAGTACTTC,CASSQDPGTDPKETQYF
TRBJ2-2,-,-,16,TRBV5-4,TGTGCCAGCAGCTTGGGGGGACTCGCGAACACCGGGGAGCTGTTTTTT,CASSLGGLANTGELFF
TRBJ1-6,-,-,14,TRBV7-8,TGTGCCAGCAGTCTCGGGACAAATAATTCACCCCTCCACTTT,CASSLGTNNSPLHF
TRBJ2-2,-,once,16,TRBV9,TGTGCCAGCAGCGTTTCTGGCGGAGCGAACACCGGGGAGCTGTTTTTT,CASSVSGGANTGELFF
TRBJ1-1,TRBD1,many,16,TRBV30,TGTGCCTGGACTCTATGGACAGGGGGCCCGAACACTGAAGCTTTCTTT,CAWTLWTGGPNTEAFF
TRBJ2-5,TRBD1,once,14,TRBV5-8,TGTGCCAGCAGCCGGGGACAGGTCCAAGAGACCCAGTACTTC,CASSRGQVQETQYF
TRBJ2-1,TRBD2,-,14,TRBV5-4,TGTGCCAGCAGCGGGAGGGCCAACTACAATGAGCAGTTCTTC,CASSGRANYNEQFF
TRBJ2-1,TRBD2,-,17,TRBV7-3,TGTGCCAGCAGCTTTCATACTCCCGGGACTAGAGACAATGAGCAGTTCTTC,CASSFHTPGTRDNEQFF
TRBJ1-1,-,-,15,TRBV4-3,TGCGCCAGCAGCCCGAGGGGTGGTCGGGGCACTGAAGCTTTCTTT,CASSPRGGRGTEAFF